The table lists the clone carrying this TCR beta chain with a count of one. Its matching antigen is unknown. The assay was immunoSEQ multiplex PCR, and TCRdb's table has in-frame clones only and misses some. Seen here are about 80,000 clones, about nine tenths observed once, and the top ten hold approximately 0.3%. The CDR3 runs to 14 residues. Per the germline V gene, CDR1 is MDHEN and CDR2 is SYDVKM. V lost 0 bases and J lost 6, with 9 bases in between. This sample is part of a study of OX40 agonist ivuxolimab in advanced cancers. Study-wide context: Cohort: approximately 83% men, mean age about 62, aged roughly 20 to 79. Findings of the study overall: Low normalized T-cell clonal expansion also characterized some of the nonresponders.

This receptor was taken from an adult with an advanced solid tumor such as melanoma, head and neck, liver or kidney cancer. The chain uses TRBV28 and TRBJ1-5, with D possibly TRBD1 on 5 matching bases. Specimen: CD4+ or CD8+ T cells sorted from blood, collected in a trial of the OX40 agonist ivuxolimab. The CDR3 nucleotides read TGTGCCAGCAGTTTATGGGACAATGGTCAGCCCCAGCATTTT. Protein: CASSLWDNGQPQHF.